Below, one T cell receptor beta chain is given with its context. This sample is part of a study of chemoradiotherapy in HPV16-positive cancers. Losses at the gene ends were 1 base for V and 2 bases for J; bases not matched to a gene: 1. The V gene's germline CDR1 is SGHTA and CDR2 FQGNSA. This CDR3 contains 15 residues. TCRdb's table, derived via immunoSEQ multiplex PCR, lists solely in-frame clones and lacks some. Found here are about 5,100 clones, roughly 77% of them singletons; the top ten hold roughly 6%. The receptor was derived from a human donor with HPV-associated anogenital cancer. V and J are TRBV7-2 and TRBJ1-2, with 10 positions matching TRBD1. The source material was tumor tissue, sampled from a patient who underwent chemoradiotherapy. The CDR3 DNA is TGTGCCAGCAGCTTAGTGGGACAGGGGAACTATGGCTACACCTTC. Protein: CASSLVGQGNYGYTF.